The rows below give T cell receptor beta chains drawn from one sample of a study of T cells in Graves' hyperthyroidism and ophthalmopathy. MiXCR was run by TCRdb on the multiplex PCR reads, yielding one entry per CDR3 protein. The table records 350,000 to 400,000 distinct CDR3 sequences, around 13% of them present only once. The sample comprised blood. These receptor sequences come from a woman aged 55-69 years with Graves' hyperthyroidism. Each CDR3 is given with its conserved first and last residue. Fields, in order: V gene, clone size, CDR3 protein. Clone size is given for some rows only: seen once, a few or many times, or a class if the clone is expanded.

V gene: TRBV5-1; clone size: NA; CDR3 protein: CASSVRQGSNTGELFF
V gene: TRBV6-5; clone size: many; CDR3 protein: CASSYLSSGRSYEQYF
V gene: TRBV12-3/TRBV12-4; clone size: many; CDR3 protein: CASSLQSIGEQYF
V gene: TRBV10-3; clone size: few; CDR3 protein: CAISGSGGEQYF
V gene: TRBV12-3/TRBV12-4; clone size: many; CDR3 protein: CASSPTGGPGELFF
V gene: TRBV20-1; clone size: many; CDR3 protein: CSAGPSLAGVYEQYF
V gene: TRBV6-5; clone size: many; CDR3 protein: CASSYGGLAGADTQYF
V gene: TRBV12-5; clone size: many; CDR3 protein: CASGTGTGSLKYGYTF
V gene: TRBV15; clone size: many; CDR3 protein: CATSSRQGRAGANVLTF
V gene: TRBV24-1; clone size: NA; CDR3 protein: CATLGEWETQYF
V gene: TRBV28; clone size: many; CDR3 protein: CATLPAGQAGEQYF
V gene: TRBV20-1; clone size: NA; CDR3 protein: CSYAGQGNQPQHF
V gene: TRBV24-1; clone size: once; CDR3 protein: CATSARDRGHTEAFF
V gene: TRBV7-3; clone size: many; CDR3 protein: CASSLGSTDTQYF
V gene: TRBV7-9; clone size: many; CDR3 protein: CASSTTSYNEQFF
V gene: TRBV6-1; clone size: many; CDR3 protein: CASSDSNYGYTF
V gene: TRBV10-1; clone size: NA; CDR3 protein: CASSERREGDTQYF
V gene: TRBV24-1; clone size: NA; CDR3 protein: CATSPTRAESSGANVLTF
V gene: TRBV6-1; clone size: many; CDR3 protein: CASSNVRDGETQYF
V gene: TRBV19; clone size: few; CDR3 protein: CASRDSQGADGYGYTF
V gene: TRBV6-5; clone size: NA; CDR3 protein: CASSYSEGNTGELFF
V gene: TRBV30; clone size: NA; CDR3 protein: CAWSAGGPKTQYF
V gene: TRBV19; clone size: NA; CDR3 protein: CASSYGLAGSDTQYF
V gene: TRBV20-1; clone size: few; CDR3 protein: CSAGGRVQETQYF
V gene: TRBV24-1; clone size: many; CDR3 protein: CATRGQGAIYEQYF
V gene: TRBV12-3/TRBV12-4; clone size: many; CDR3 protein: CASSFLTSSGNTIYF
V gene: TRBV6-1; clone size: many; CDR3 protein: CASSESPGYEQYF
V gene: TRBV10-3; clone size: few; CDR3 protein: CAISESKRTFF
V gene: TRBV5-1; clone size: NA; CDR3 protein: CASSLVNPDRLYYEQYF
V gene: TRBV3-1; clone size: few; CDR3 protein: CASSQAGGLNYGYTF
V gene: TRBV7-9; clone size: NA; CDR3 protein: CASSPLAKNIQYF
V gene: TRBV5-1; clone size: many; CDR3 protein: CASSLGPRAGNTEAFF
V gene: TRBV6-1; clone size: NA; CDR3 protein: CASSPGTGGKYEQYF
V gene: TRBV4-1; clone size: NA; CDR3 protein: CASSQGGQGSYGYTF
V gene: TRBV7-9; clone size: NA; CDR3 protein: CASLTGQGLNTEAFF
V gene: TRBV11-2; clone size: many; CDR3 protein: CASSSEGAGYTF
V gene: TRBV5-1; clone size: NA; CDR3 protein: CASSLAAGYGGTDTQYF
V gene: TRBV7-6; clone size: many; CDR3 protein: CASSLAQGYSSNEQFF
V gene: TRBV11-2; clone size: many; CDR3 protein: CASSLRLAGGEQFF
V gene: TRBV28; clone size: many; CDR3 protein: CASLPGSQETQYF
V gene: TRBV9; clone size: NA; CDR3 protein: CASSVAGTADGYTF
V gene: TRBV27; clone size: many; CDR3 protein: CASSLAIASYNEQFF
V gene: TRBV29-1; clone size: NA; CDR3 protein: CSVPQGSSSYNEQFF
V gene: TRBV12-5; clone size: many; CDR3 protein: CASGEQGGYSNQPQHF
V gene: TRBV29-1; clone size: few; CDR3 protein: CSAMTGGLGEQFF
V gene: TRBV2; clone size: few; CDR3 protein: CASSLGMGSSYEQYF
V gene: TRBV7-6; clone size: few; CDR3 protein: CASSFLSWLAGGPAGHNEQFF
V gene: TRBV5-6; clone size: few; CDR3 protein: CASSLVGTGGDYGYTF
V gene: TRBV10-3; clone size: many; CDR3 protein: CAISERNGPEAFF
V gene: TRBV18; clone size: many; CDR3 protein: CASSPRTGRGEKLFF
V gene: TRBV2; clone size: many; CDR3 protein: CASSIRTSVGNEQFF
V gene: TRBV20-1; clone size: many; CDR3 protein: CSARTSGRNTGELFF
V gene: TRBV6-1; clone size: many; CDR3 protein: CASYDEGGWILTGYTF
V gene: TRBV12-3/TRBV12-4; clone size: many; CDR3 protein: CASSWTSGYNEQFF
V gene: TRBV3-1; clone size: many; CDR3 protein: CASSQLAGGPYNEQFF
V gene: TRBV11-2; clone size: NA; CDR3 protein: CASSLERRSGRVNEKLFF
V gene: TRBV28; clone size: NA; CDR3 protein: CASTSGSPHEQYF
V gene: TRBV18; clone size: many; CDR3 protein: CASSRQAGTGEVEQYF
V gene: TRBV19; clone size: NA; CDR3 protein: CATDTGLAGTMDYEQYF
V gene: TRBV27; clone size: many; CDR3 protein: CASSFSGGRAGELFF